This T cell receptor beta chain stems from a study of cytomegalovirus exposure and HLA in healthy donors. Study outcomes and limitations: A link between a missense DCLRE1C variant and TCR beta V- and J-gene trimming emerged from a later analysis. Across donors, presence/absence analyses took sequencing depth to be roughly uniform.

The PCR used 60 Vbeta and 13 Jbeta primers. Profiling relied on immunoSEQ multiplex PCR, and the TCRdb table lists in-frame clones only, not all of them. The sample shows about 150,000 clones, more than 75% of them seen only once. On this clone itself: As yet, its antigen is unknown.

CDR1 LNHNV and CDR2 YYDKDF come from the germline V gene (reference sequence). J lost 6 bases, V lost 4 bases, and 6 bases had no gene match. The length of the CDR3 is 14 residues. V gene TRBV15 combines with J gene TRBJ1-5; 7 nucleotides match TRBD1. This receptor was identified in a woman between 40 and 50 years old in good health and CMV-seropositive. Sample: PBMCs. CDR3 sequence: CATSNRQGSQPQHF. Here the CDR3 DNA reads TGTGCCACCAGCAATCGACAGGGATCTCAGCCCCAGCATTTT. Full variable domain (missing parts from reference TRBV15 and TRBJ1-5): DAMVIQNPRYQVTQFGKPVTLSCSQTLNHNVMYWYQQKSSQAPKLLFHYYDKDFNNEADTPDNFQSRRPNTSFCFLDIRSPGLGDTAMYLCATSNRQGSQPQHFGDGTRLSIL.